The rows below give T cell receptor beta chains drawn from one sample of a study of T and B cells in COVID-19 patients. TCRdb itself ran the multiplex PCR reads through MiXCR, one entry per CDR3 protein. The table has almost 6,000 distinct CDR3 sequences, about 25% seen once. Source material: blood. These receptors were collected from a human donor with active COVID-19. Both conserved end residues are part of each CDR3. The order of the fields is V gene, clone size, D gene, J gene, CDR3 protein, CDR3 DNA. The D gene is left open where the match is weak. Where a row states a size, it is once, few, many or the class of an expanded clone; other rows omit it.

>TRBV6-2/TRBV6-3|medium-sized|-|TRBJ2-1
CASSYSPVTNEQFF
TGTGCCAGCAGTTACTCGCCGGTTACCAATGAGCAGTTCTTC
>TRBV4-3|-|TRBD2|TRBJ2-3
CASSTTSGSPDTQYF
TGCGCCAGCAGCACGACTAGCGGGAGCCCAGATACGCAGTATTTT
>TRBV6-2/TRBV6-3|many|-|TRBJ1-1
CASRWGGPTEAFF
TGTGCCAGCAGGTGGGGGGGTCCCACTGAAGCTTTCTTT
>TRBV24-1|-|-|TRBJ1-5
CATSVGRYSNQPQHF
TGTGCCACCAGTGTAGGACGGTATAGCAATCAGCCCCAGCATTTT
>TRBV29-1|large|TRBD1|TRBJ2-7
CSVEPATGVREQYF
TGCAGCGTTGAACCTGCGACAGGGGTCCGCGAGCAGTACTTC
>TRBV6-2/TRBV6-3|-|-|TRBJ1-5
CASRPVTNSNQPQHF
TGTGCCAGCAGACCGGTGACAAATAGCAATCAGCCCCAGCATTTT
>TRBV7-2|few|-|TRBJ1-6
CASSLERSNSPLHF
TGTGCCAGCAGCTTAGAACGGAGTAATTCACCCCTCCACTTT
>TRBV7-2|few|-|TRBJ1-5
CASSLDNVVNQPQHF
TGTGCCAGCAGCTTAGATAATGTCGTGAATCAGCCCCAGCATTTT
>TRBV6-2/TRBV6-3|medium-sized|TRBD1|TRBJ1-5
CASSYPTGWQPQHF
TGTGCCAGCAGTTACCCGACAGGGTGGCAGCCCCAGCATTTT
>TRBV29-1|-|TRBD1|TRBJ1-2
CSAATGTLRGYTF
TGCAGCGCCGCGACAGGGACCCTCCGTGGCTACACCTTC
>TRBV24-1|-|TRBD1|TRBJ2-2
CATSDSGTGNAELFF
TGTGCCACCAGTGACTCCGGGACAGGGAATGCGGAGCTGTTTTTT
>TRBV4-3|-|TRBD2|TRBJ2-1
CASSPLGRGANNEQFF
TGTGCCAGCAGCCCGCTAGGGCGGGGGGCAAACAATGAGCAGTTCTTC
>TRBV4-3|-|-|TRBJ2-6
CASSQDLRVSGANVLTF
TGCGCCAGCAGCCAAGATCTCCGGGTTTCTGGGGCCAACGTCCTGACTTTC
>TRBV27|medium-sized|TRBD1|TRBJ2-3
CASSSYRGFTDTQYF
TGTGCCAGCAGTAGTTACAGGGGCTTCACAGATACGCAGTATTTT
>TRBV19|large|-|TRBJ2-3
CASSIGESINTQYF
TGTGCCAGTAGTATTGGGGAGAGCATAAATACGCAGTATTTT
>TRBV20-1|-|-|TRBJ2-7
CSAPLRGREQYF
TGCAGTGCCCCTTTACGGGGCCGCGAGCAGTACTTC
>TRBV20-1|-|-|TRBJ1-3
CSARQSSGNTIYF
TGCAGTGCTAGACAGAGCTCTGGAAACACCATATATTTT
>TRBV28|-|-|TRBJ1-2
CASRSIYGYTF
TGTGCCAGCCGATCCATTTATGGCTACACCTTC
>TRBV19|medium-sized|-|TRBJ2-1
CASSLSRDNYNEQFF
TGTGCCAGTAGTCTCTCCCGGGACAACTACAATGAGCAGTTCTTC
>TRBV5-5|medium-sized|-|TRBJ2-1
CASQTSARTYNEQFF
TGTGCCAGTCAGACTAGTGCTCGGACCTACAATGAGCAGTTCTTC
>TRBV7-9|-|TRBD2|TRBJ2-3
CASSLGTRASGLQDTQYF
TGTGCCAGCAGCTTAGGGACTAGGGCTAGCGGCCTTCAGGATACGCAGTATTTT
>TRBV11-2|few|TRBD1|TRBJ1-1
CASSLAGTDKAFF
TGTGCCAGCAGCTTAGCCGGGACAGATAAAGCTTTCTTT
>TRBV19|-|TRBD1|TRBJ1-1
CASSRNRGPDEAFF
TGTGCCAGTAGCCGAAACAGGGGGCCCGATGAAGCTTTCTTT
>TRBV6-1|medium-sized|-|TRBJ2-1
CASSDLASYNEQFF
TGTGCCAGCAGTGACTTGGCCTCCTACAATGAGCAGTTCTTC
>TRBV5-6|few|TRBD1|TRBJ1-6
CASSSRDRGLLNSPLHF
TGTGCCAGCAGCTCCAGGGACAGGGGGTTACTTAATTCACCCCTCCACTTT
>TRBV7-2|-|-|TRBJ2-5
CAGSMDTGYQETQYF
TGTGCCGGCAGCATGGATACAGGTTACCAAGAGACCCAGTACTTC
>TRBV6-4|medium-sized|-|TRBJ2-3
CASSPGGDTQYF
TGTGCCAGCAGTCCTGGAGGAGATACGCAGTATTTT
>TRBV6-5|-|TRBD2|TRBJ2-3
CASSGGTSGTDTQYF
TGTGCCAGCAGTGGCGGGACTAGCGGCACAGATACGCAGTATTTT
>TRBV4-3|few|-|TRBJ1-2
CASSQLTGGGYTF
TGCGCCAGCAGCCAACTGACAGGCGGTGGCTACACCTTC
>TRBV25-1|-|-|TRBJ2-1
CASSGELQGVGGNEQFF
TGTGCCAGCAGTGGGGAACTACAGGGAGTTGGGGGCAATGAGCAGTTCTTC
>TRBV14|few|-|TRBJ1-1
CASSQDQSRNTEAFF
TGTGCCAGCAGCCAAGATCAATCGAGGAACACTGAAGCTTTCTTT